This entry lists 6 T cell receptor beta chains sequenced from one sample in a study of CD8 T cells in ankylosing spondylitis. These receptors lack a known antigen. TCRdb ran MiXCR on the 5' RACE reads and lists one entry per CDR3 protein. The sample holds more than 600,000 distinct CDR3 sequences, roughly 20% seen once. Study results and limitations: The study identified a TCR beta motif of under ten highly homologous variants that appeared characteristic of ankylosing spondylitis blood.

Source material: blood, either unsorted or a sorted T cell fraction (not recorded which). These receptors originate from a male donor with ankylosing spondylitis.

The V and J genes are TRBV20-1 and TRBJ1-5; D is unclear. The length of the CDR3 is 12 residues. The germline gives CDR1 DFQATT, CDR2 SNEGSKA (reference sequence). Trimming removed 3 bases at V and 6 bases at J, with 9 bases between. The CDR3 is CSARAGIQPQHF. CDR3 DNA sequence: TGCAGTGCTAGGGCCGGGATTCAGCCCCAGCATTTT.

This clonotype occurred once. J is TRBJ1-6 and V is TRBV6-1; perhaps TRBD1 as D (5 bases). In germline, CDR1 is MNHNS, CDR2 SASEGT. Trimming shortened V by 6 bases and J by 7 bases, and 13 bases separated the two germline ends. This CDR3 comprises 14 residues. Here the CDR3 DNA reads TGTGCCAGCAGCCCCGGGGGACGAAATTCACCCCTCCACTTT. It codes for CASSPGGRNSPLHF.

This clonotype showed up just a few times. The V and J genes are TRBV20-1 and TRBJ2-3; 8 bases map to TRBD1. Unmatched junction bases numbered 11, after V lost 4 bases and J lost 2 bases. Looked up from germline, CDR1 is DFQATT and CDR2 is SNEGSKA (reference sequence). The CDR3 loop spans 16 amino acids. CDR3 residues: CSAKKPDRDLTDTQYF. The CDR3 DNA sequence: TGCAGTGCTAAGAAGCCGGACAGGGACCTCACAGATACGCAGTATTTT.

This chain links TRBV12-5 with TRBJ2-5; TRBD2 might be the D (5 bases). The V gene's germline CDR1 is LGHNT and CDR2 FRNRAP. The germline V and J ends were trimmed by 0 bases and 4 bases, with 12 bases remaining between them. The CDR3 extends over 15 amino acids. The DNA of the CDR3 is TGTGCTAGTGGTTTGGTACTACCTAGCCGAGAGACCCAGTACTTC. Protein: CASGLVLPSRETQYF.

The chain links TRBV6-2 or TRBV6-3 to TRBJ2-6, with a weak D call TRBD2 (6 bases). Per germline, CDR1 MNHEY and CDR2 SVGEGT. There are 16 residues in the CDR3. The V and J ends lost 4 bases and 1 base respectively, with 11 bases between them. CDR3 loop: CASSSRGMSGANVLTF. The CDR3 DNA reads as TGTGCCAGCAGTTCACGGGGGATGTCTGGGGCCAACGTCCTGACTTTC.

The chain couples TRBV5-5 to TRBJ2-1, with 9 nucleotides matching TRBD2. The CDR3 contains 16 residues. J lost 9 bases, V lost 0 bases, and 10 bases had no gene match. Per germline, CDR1 SGHKS and CDR2 YYEKEE (reference sequence). The CDR3 sequence: CASSLGGIAGVLEQFF. CDR3 nucleotide sequence: TGTGCCAGCAGCTTGGGGGGGATAGCGGGAGTTCTTGAGCAGTTCTTC. Drawing the rest from reference TRBV5-5 and TRBJ2-1, the complete variable domain is DAGVTQSPTHLIKTRGQQVTLRCSPISGHKSVSWYQQVLGQGPQFIFQYYEKEERGRGNFPDRFSARQFPNYSSELNVNALLLGDSALYLCASSLGGIAGVLEQFFGPGTRLTVL.